This entry concerns a single T cell receptor (beta chain). Its antigen is not yet known. No much larger clone exists at a distance of one base, and base qualities are not known. The data stem from a study of cytomegalovirus exposure and HLA in healthy donors (dated by TCRdb to about 2017). Regarding the complete study: An earlier analysis of several hundred of the donors reported 276 Gb of sequence data and 95 million to 130 million unique TCR beta sequences obtained from roughly 180 million T cells. An early release that covered some 630 HLA-typed donors contained approximately 300 gigabases of sequencing data and approximately 85 million unique TCR sequences. Among the roughly 400 genotyped donors, approximately 77% belonged to the genetic ancestry cluster associated with self-reported Caucasian donors. The study aimed to test whether cataloging public T cell receptors could reveal signatures of past pathogen exposure. The T cell repertoires of several hundred subjects were profiled by immunosequencing and related to cytomegalovirus serostatus. Besides the first cohort of 550 to 750 subjects, a separate validation cohort made up of roughly 120 different subjects was used. To predict cytomegalovirus infection status, the study combined high-throughput TCR immunosequencing, statistical association of individual TCRs with disease status, and machine learning. In a later analysis, previously published TCR beta repertoires from about 670 donors were re-analyzed and high-resolution HLA genotyping was added so that TCR occurrence patterns could be studied. In the later analysis, no new phenotypic data were used to find candidate immune exposures; instead, reliance was placed on TCR beta sequences and their occurrence across donors. In an earlier analysis of a few hundred of the donors, high-throughput TCR beta sequencing was used to judge whether each TCR beta V gene segment behaved as functional or pseudogenic. Alongside the repertoire data, information on donor age, sex, ethnicity and CMV serostatus was compiled. Genome-wide SNP genotypes for about 60% of the roughly 700 donors were used in a later genetic analysis, which treated that subset as a discovery cohort. All discovery cohort repertoires had been generated using a single sequencing platform. HLA typing covered class I and class II loci at four-digit resolution. The number of typed donors differed by locus: about 629-640 for A, B, C, DRB1 and DQB1; roughly 510 for DQA1; some 610 for DPA1; and about 450 for DPB1. Because of strong linkage in the cohort, five DR-DQ haplotypes were treated as single units for association and clustering. Across 300 to 500 genotyped donors of the cohort, an average of about 240,000 unique TCR beta nucleotide sequences per donor were sequenced, and approximately 19% of those sequences were non-productive.

The paper's findings and limits, for the study overall: A total of fewer than 200 TCR beta chains were listed by the study as associated with cytomegalovirus. Because some donors lacked HLA typing at each locus, the association tests relied only on the typed subset. In a later analysis, HLA-associated TCR beta chains showed more clonal expansion and lower generation probabilities than non-associated chains that were equally common. When HLA alleles, especially DR and DQ, strongly co-occurred, attributing TCR associations to individual alleles was difficult. The classifier was reported to diagnose cytomegalovirus status with high specificity and sensitivity in both the original cohort and the validation cohort. Seventeen rarely observed V segments, including chromosome 9 orphons, were excluded from the earlier analysis of several hundred of the donors because counts were too low. A further reported finding was that TCR beta sequences accurately predicted the HLA-A and HLA-B alleles for most subjects in the first cohort. Because the 87-base-pair reads could not distinguish some IMGT-functional V segments, including TRBV6-2 and TRBV6-3, those segments were excluded. According to a later analysis, most CMV-associated TCR beta chains appeared to be HLA-restricted, and the HLA associations seemed to be driven largely by CMV exposure. According to a later genetic analysis, donors in an Asian-associated ancestry cluster had fewer N-insertions in productive TCRs than the roughly 660-donor mean. Several of the top co-occurrence clusters appeared to be linked to parvovirus B19, influenza, CMV and Epstein-Barr virus, according to a later analysis. In vitro tests confirmed that a few of the cytomegalovirus-associated TCR beta chains recognize cytomegalovirus antigens. A group of highly shared sequence variants was considered likely to be a technical artifact of the sequencing pipeline. It was suggested by the authors that the approach could potentially be generalized to other disease states and immunological phenotypes. CMV serostatus was the only immune exposure information available for the cohort. A later analysis associated about 17,000 TCR beta sequences with specific HLA alleles at a false discovery rate of 0.05. Presence/absence analyses assumed roughly uniform sequencing depth across donors, an assumption that may not hold. Only TCR beta chains were sequenced in this cohort, and the absence of alpha or paired-chain data limited detectable features. Correlated functional status among segregating V segments might reflect linkage disequilibrium, but an unknown experimental factor could not be ruled out. Across donors, most TCR sequences were observed very rarely, whereas some public TCRs were present in many individuals. A later genetic analysis associated a missense DCLRE1C variant with V-gene and J-gene trimming of TCR beta chains, and an independent cohort replicated the association. In an earlier analysis of roughly 560 of the donors, most TCR beta V segments were observed in productive rearrangements about 90% or about 30% of the time, broadly matching IMGT annotations. A later analysis found that TCR association rates varied across HLA loci, with DRB1 alleles showing the most associated TCRs and HLA-C alleles the fewest.

From its cysteine to its phenylalanine, the CDR3 spans 16 amino acids. Just the 48-base CDR3 DNA is kept, in frame starting at base 1. CDR1 and CDR2 (SGDLS, YYNGEE) derive from the germline V gene. V and J lose 0 bases and 3 bases, and a span of 14 bases separates them. The cohort comprised some 730 healthy bone marrow donors. All cohort members were sampled while nominally healthy, although unrecorded immune exposures were likely present. The donor tested CMV seronegative, placing the donor among the roughly 400 seronegative members of the cohort. Every donor gave a peripheral blood sample, and the peripheral blood mononuclear cells from that sample were used for TCR beta sequencing. The Qiagen DNeasy Blood Extraction Kit was used to extract genomic DNA from the blood cell samples. The library was produced with the immunoSEQ multiplex PCR assay. A mixture of 60 forward primers for TCR Vbeta segments and 13 reverse primers for TCR Jbeta segments was used in the multiplex PCR. The CDR3 region of rearranged TCR beta genes was amplified from genomic DNA by a multiplex PCR assay. Amplified TCR beta libraries were sequenced as 87-base-pair reads on the Illumina HiSeq System. The authors' pipeline ran thus. Across the 600 to 700 repertoires, a later analysis counted some 80 million unique TCR beta chains, around 10 million of which were shared by at least two donors. Raw reads were error-corrected and collapsed into unique sequences by a nearest-neighbor algorithm in which closely related sequences were merged to remove PCR and sequencing errors. CDR3 sequences were aligned to IMGT reference sequences to assign V, D and J gene segments. Each retained sequence needed at least a six-nucleotide match to both a V gene segment and a J gene segment. Rearrangements were called productive when the CDR3 lacked stop codons and stayed in frame with V and J; all others were non-productive. CDR3 was defined according to IMGT convention as the region running from the second conserved V-encoded cysteine to the conserved J-encoded phenylalanine. The earlier analysis of 587 of the donors excluded sequences that lacked an unambiguous match to a single V gene segment. An earlier analysis of 587 of the donors called V segments functional above 56.7% productive rearrangements and segregating when the between-donor standard deviation exceeded 5%. A statistical classification framework was developed to diagnose cytomegalovirus status using the catalog of TCR beta chain sequences. In a later analysis, TCR nucleotide sequences were compared against IMGT/GENE-DB human TR gene sequences so that V and J genes could be assigned. A later analysis assigned CDR3 sequences and most-parsimonious VDJ recombination scenarios with the TCRdist pipeline. In a later analysis, each TCR beta chain was defined by its CDR3 amino acid sequence together with its V-gene family, and reads without a unique V-gene family were excluded. As a way to deal with suspected cross-contamination and a sequencing artifact, a later analysis dropped 592 nucleotide sequences that were highly shared and had low generation probability. In a later analysis, a clonal expansion index was calculated for each public chain from normalized within-repertoire ranks of inferred template counts. In a later analysis, generation probabilities were computed using a VDJ recombination model fitted to out-of-frame rearrangements, and the results were checked against IGoR. A later analysis scored TCR-TCR, TCR-HLA and TCR-CMV co-occurrence with hypergeometric tests, applying a repertoire-size bias correction to TCR pairs. A later analysis estimated false discovery rates by permuting HLA or CMV assignments 20 times. In a later analysis, co-occurring TCRs were grouped with DBSCAN, and TCRdist sequence similarity was added when clustering was performed within HLA-allele-positive subsets. Repertoires with fewer than 30,000 or more than 120,000 public chains were left out of co-occurrence clustering, as were five repertoires with anomalous nucleotide sharing. The clones in this table, taken by TCRdb from immuneACCESS, are in-frame only. Not every clone is retained; where verified, under half of the shortfall comes from an unresolved V gene, and the cause of the rest is unknown. V and J calls and clone size are as listed in that table; D and trimming were resolved from the DNA. Present in this sample are around 99,000 clones, 80% to 85% of which were seen just once. Together, the top ten hold over 2% of the sample.

The V and J segments used are TRBV9 and TRBJ2-3; tentative D gene TRBD2, with 5 bases matching. The specimen was PBMCs. The receptor's source is a woman in her twenties or thirties in good health and CMV-seronegative. The CDR3 protein is CASSVGWEFNTDTQYF. The DNA sequence is given as TGTGCCAGCAGCGTAGGGTGGGAGTTTAATACAGATACGCAGTATTTT.